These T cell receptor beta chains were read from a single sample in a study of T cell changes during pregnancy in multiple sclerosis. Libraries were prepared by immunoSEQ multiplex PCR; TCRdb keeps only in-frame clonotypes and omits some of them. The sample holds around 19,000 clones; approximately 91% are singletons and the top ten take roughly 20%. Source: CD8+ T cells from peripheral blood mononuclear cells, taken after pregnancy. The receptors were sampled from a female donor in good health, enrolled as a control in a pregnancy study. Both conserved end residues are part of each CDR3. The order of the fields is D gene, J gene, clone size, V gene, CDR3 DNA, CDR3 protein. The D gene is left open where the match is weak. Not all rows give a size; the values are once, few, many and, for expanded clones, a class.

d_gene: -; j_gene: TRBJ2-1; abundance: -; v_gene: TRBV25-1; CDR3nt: TGTGCCAGCAGTGAATCTAGCAAGCCCTACAATGAGCAGTTCTTC; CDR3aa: CASSESSKPYNEQFF
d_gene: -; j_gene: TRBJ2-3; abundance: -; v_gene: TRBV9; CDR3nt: TGTGCCAGCAGCCTTAGTGGTAAAATGGATACGCAGTATTTT; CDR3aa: CASSLSGKMDTQYF
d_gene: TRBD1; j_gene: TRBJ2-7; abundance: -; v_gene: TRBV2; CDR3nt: TGTGCCAGCAGAGGGACCGGGACAGGGGTCGAGCAGTACTTC; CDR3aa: CASRGTGTGVEQYF
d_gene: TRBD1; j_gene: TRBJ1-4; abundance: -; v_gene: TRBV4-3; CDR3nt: TGCGCCAGCAGCCAGAACCCGACAGGGATTAATGAAAAACTGTTTTTT; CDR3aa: CASSQNPTGINEKLFF
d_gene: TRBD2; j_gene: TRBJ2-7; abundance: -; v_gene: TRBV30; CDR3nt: TGTGCCTGGAGTGTAGGAGCGGGACCCGTCGAGCAGTACTTC; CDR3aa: CAWSVGAGPVEQYF
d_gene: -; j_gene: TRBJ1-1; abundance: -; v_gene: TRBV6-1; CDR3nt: TGTGCCAGCAGTTTCGAAGGGGGAACTGAAGCTTTCTTT; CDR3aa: CASSFEGGTEAFF
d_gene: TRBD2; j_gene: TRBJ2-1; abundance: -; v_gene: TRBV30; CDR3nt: TGTGCCTGGAACGGAGGGCGGGAGCTTGGCAATGAGCAGTTCTTC; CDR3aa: CAWNGGRELGNEQFF
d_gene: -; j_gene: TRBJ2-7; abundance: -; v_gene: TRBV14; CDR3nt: TGTGCCAGCAGCCACACAGAAACCTACGAGCAGTACTTC; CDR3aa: CASSHTETYEQYF
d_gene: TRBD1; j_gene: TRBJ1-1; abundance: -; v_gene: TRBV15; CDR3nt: TGTGCCACCAGCCTAGACAGGGGGCCCTCTGAAGCTTTCTTT; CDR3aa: CATSLDRGPSEAFF
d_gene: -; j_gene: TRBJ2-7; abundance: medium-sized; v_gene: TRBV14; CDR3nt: TGTGCCAGCAGCGTCATGTCAGGGGCCGAGCAGTACTTC; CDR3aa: CASSVMSGAEQYF
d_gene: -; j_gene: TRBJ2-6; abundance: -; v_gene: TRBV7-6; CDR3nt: TGTGCCAGCAGCTTAGGGGCAGCGGTTCTAGCTCCTGGGGCCAACGTCCTGACTTTC; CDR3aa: CASSLGAAVLAPGANVLTF
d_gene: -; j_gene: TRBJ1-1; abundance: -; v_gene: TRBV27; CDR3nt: TGTGCCAGCAGTTTCCAGGGTTTGTCGTACACTGAAGCTTTCTTT; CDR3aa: CASSFQGLSYTEAFF
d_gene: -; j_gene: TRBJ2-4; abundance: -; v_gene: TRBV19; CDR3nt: TGTGCCAGTTCCGATCGACTAGGGGACAGCTCAAGGAACATTCAGTACTTC; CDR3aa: CASSDRLGDSSRNIQYF
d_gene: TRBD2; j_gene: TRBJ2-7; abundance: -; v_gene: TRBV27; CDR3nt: TGTGCCAGCAGCTCCGGGACTAGCCTTCTTGGGCAGTACTTC; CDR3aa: CASSSGTSLLGQYF
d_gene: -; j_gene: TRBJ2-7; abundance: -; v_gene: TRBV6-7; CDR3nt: TGTGCCAGCACCTTACCCGGGAGAAGATACGAGCAGTACTTC; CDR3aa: CASTLPGRRYEQYF
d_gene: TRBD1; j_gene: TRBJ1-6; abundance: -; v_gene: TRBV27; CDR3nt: TGTGCCAGCGGGGGACAGGGCGGTAATTCACCCCTCCACTTT; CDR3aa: CASGGQGGNSPLHF
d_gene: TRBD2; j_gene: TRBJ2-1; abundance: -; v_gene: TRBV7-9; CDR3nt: TGTGCCAGCAGCTCGGGACTAGCGGCTAGCTCCTACAATGAGCAGTTCTTC; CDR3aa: CASSSGLAASSYNEQFF
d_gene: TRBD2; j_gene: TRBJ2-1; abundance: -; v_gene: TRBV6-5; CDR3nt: TGTGCCAGCAGTTTAAACGGGGGGAGCTCCTACAATGAGCAGTTCTTC; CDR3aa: CASSLNGGSSYNEQFF
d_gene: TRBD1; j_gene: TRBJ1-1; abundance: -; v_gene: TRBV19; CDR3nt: TGTGCCAGTAGTATAGGTGGGACAGGGAGCACTGAAGCTTTCTTT; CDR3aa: CASSIGGTGSTEAFF
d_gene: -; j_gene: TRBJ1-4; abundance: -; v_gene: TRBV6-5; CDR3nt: TGTGCCAGCAGTTACGCGGGGGCAACTAATGAAAAACTGTTTTTT; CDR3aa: CASSYAGATNEKLFF
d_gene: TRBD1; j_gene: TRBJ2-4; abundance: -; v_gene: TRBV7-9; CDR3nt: TGTGCCAGCAGCCTACCCGCGAAGACAGGGGTAGCCAAAAACATTCAGTACTTC; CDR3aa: CASSLPAKTGVAKNIQYF
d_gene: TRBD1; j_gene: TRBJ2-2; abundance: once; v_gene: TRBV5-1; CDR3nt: TGCGCCAGCAGCTTGGGGGACAGGGAAAAAGCCGGGGAGCTGTTTTTT; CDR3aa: CASSLGDREKAGELFF
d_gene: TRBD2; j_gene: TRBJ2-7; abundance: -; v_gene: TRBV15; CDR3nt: TGTGCCACGGGACTAGCGGGAGGGCCCGAGCAGTACTTC; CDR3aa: CATGLAGGPEQYF
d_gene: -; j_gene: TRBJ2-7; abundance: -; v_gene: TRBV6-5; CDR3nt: TGTGCCAGCAGTTACCGGACCGGGGTTGTGGGAGACGAGCAGTACTTC; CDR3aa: CASSYRTGVVGDEQYF
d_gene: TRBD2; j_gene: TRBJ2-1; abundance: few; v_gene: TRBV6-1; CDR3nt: TGTGCCAGCAGTGTACTAGCGGGAGGGTACAATGAGCAGTTCTTC; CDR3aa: CASSVLAGGYNEQFF